The 23 T cell receptor beta chains below were found in one sample sequenced in a study of breast tumors, draining lymph nodes, adjacent tissues. Samples came from axillary lymph nodes draining the breast cancer. One entry per CDR3 protein, called by TCRdb with MiXCR from the multiplex PCR reads. The sample lists around 150,000 distinct CDR3 sequences, less than 35% occurring once. Sequenced material: axillary lymph node tissue. These TCRs come from a female donor with breast cancer. Some clones in this sample may be carry-over from other donors' samples.

This clonotype was counted many times. The gene calls are TRBV6-5 and TRBJ1-2, with 7 bases identical to TRBD1. Per the germline V gene, CDR1 is MNHEY and CDR2 is SVGAGI. V dropped 5 bases and J dropped 4; count of bases not matched to a gene: 7. This CDR3 has 14 residues. Here the CDR3 reads CASSPGTAVYGYTF. CDR3 nucleotides: TGTGCCAGCAGTCCCGGGACAGCGGTCTATGGCTACACCTTC.

Many counts were recorded for this clonotype. The chain couples TRBV27 to TRBJ1-2; 8 nucleotides agree with TRBD1. Per germline, CDR1 MNHEY and CDR2 SMNVEV (reference sequence). The CDR3 contains 14 residues. Unmatched junction bases numbered 8, after V lost 3 bases and J lost 8 bases. The chain's CDR3 is CASSFSTGGAGYTF. The DNA of the CDR3 is TGTGCCAGCAGTTTTTCCACAGGGGGAGCCGGCTACACCTTC.

This clonotype came up many times. The chain has TRBV5-1 and TRBJ2-3; TRBD2 might be the D (6 bases). Germline loops: CDR1 SGHRS, CDR2 YFSETQ. The CDR3 runs 16 residues. Trimming took off 0 bases at V and 6 bases at J, with 17 bases between the two ends. CDR3 DNA: TGCGCCAGCAGCTTGGTAGGCGGGACGCGATATGATACGCAGTATTTT. Protein: CASSLVGGTRYDTQYF.

There are many counts of this clonotype. V is TRBV11-3 and J is TRBJ1-4; D is possibly TRBD1 (6 bases). The length of the CDR3 is 15 residues. Trimming left V 5 bases short and J 8 bases short, with 18 bases between. CDR1 SGHNT and CDR2 YENEEA come from the germline V gene. CDR3 in amino acids: CASSPPRIRGEKLFF. For the CDR3, the DNA is TGTGCCAGCAGCCCCCCCCGTATAAGGGGGGAAAAACTGTTTTTT.

In nucleotides, the CDR3 is TGTGCCAGCAGTGTAGTTACAGGGGGGAATCAGCCCCAGTACTTC. Residues: CASSVVTGGNQPQYF. This chain uses TRBV7-2 with TRBJ2-5; 8 nucleotides line up with TRBD1. The CDR3 has 15 amino acids. The germline CDR1 and CDR2 sequences are SGHTA and FQGNSA. V shed 6 bases, J shed 9 bases, and the junction held 15 bases outside the gene matches.

There are a few counts of this clonotype. The chain is built from TRBV7-8 and TRBJ1-1; D ambiguous. The CDR3 length is 13 residues. The germline V and J ends were trimmed by 5 bases and 2 bases, with 9 bases remaining between them. Per the germline V gene, CDR1 is SGHVS and CDR2 is FQNEAQ. The DNA for the CDR3 is TGTGCCAGCAGCCGCGGAATAAACACTGAAGCTTTCTTT. This sequence encodes CASSRGINTEAFF.

This clonotype came up a few times. A read error may explain this, as a much larger clone is one base away. V and J are TRBV6-1 and TRBJ1-4; 7 bases map to TRBD1. Germline loops: CDR1 MNHNS, CDR2 SASEGT. V was pared by 5 bases and J by 8 bases, with 11 bases of the junction left unmatched. This CDR3 has 15 residues. CDR3: CASSRRTGAREKLFF. The CDR3 DNA reads as TGTGCCAGCAGTCGTCGGACAGGAGCAAGGGAAAAACTGTTTTTT.

This clonotype was seen many times. This rearrangement joins TRBV7-9 to TRBJ2-1, with D perhaps given as TRBD1 or TRBD2 (5 bases each). Per the germline V gene, CDR1 is SEHNR and CDR2 is FQNEAQ (reference sequence). Deletions cut 4 bases from V and 7 bases from J, with 14 bases between. The length of the CDR3 is 14 residues. CDR3 in DNA: TGTGCCAGCAGCTCTTGGGACCGTGCGAATGAGCAGTTCTTC. Translating it yields CASSSWDRANEQFF.

This clonotype showed up just a few times. One base away lies a much larger clone, so this may be a sequencing read error. The chain uses TRBV5-6 and TRBJ1-2, with D perhaps matching TRBD1 (5 bases). This CDR3 region has 15 residues. Germline CDR1 SGHDT, CDR2 YYEEEE. V shed 2 bases and J shed 2 bases, with 13 bases lying between them. Here the CDR3 reads CASSFEQARNYGYTF. In DNA form, the CDR3 reads TGTGCCAGCAGCTTTGAACAGGCGAGGAACTATGGCTACACCTTC. Together with reference TRBV5-6 and TRBJ1-2, the CDR3 gives the full variable domain: DAGVTQSPTHLIKTRGQQVTLRCSPKSGHDTVSWYQQALGQGPQFIFQYYEEEERQRGNFPDRFSGHQFPNYSSELNVNALLLGDSALYLCASSFEQARNYGYTFGSGTRLTVV.

This clonotype was counted at least ten times. This sequence joins TRBV4-2 and TRBJ1-6; D is ambiguous. The CDR3 length is 18 residues. The V gene's germline CDR1 is LGHNA and CDR2 YNFKEQ. Trimming stripped 0 bases from V and 0 bases from J, with 12 bases between. CDR3 in amino acids: CASSQDGVSRSYNSPLHF. The DNA for the CDR3 is TGTGCCAGCAGCCAAGATGGGGTCAGCCGCTCCTATAATTCACCCCTCCACTTT.

The sample holds one count of this clonotype. V gene TRBV3-2 combines with J gene TRBJ2-5; the table's D call, TRBD1, was not checked against the DNA. TRBV3-2 is a recognized pseudogene. This CDR3 has 17 amino acids. In DNA form, the CDR3 reads TGTGCCAGCAGCCAAGAATGGGACAGGGGGCGCGGTGAGACCCAGTACTTC. This translates into CASSQEWDRGRGETQYF.

This clonotype has at least ten counts. The chain employs TRBV11-2 and TRBJ2-3, with D perhaps assigned TRBD1 or TRBD2 (5 bases each). The CDR3 runs to 16 residues. Trimming shortened V by 5 bases and J by 5 bases, and 20 bases separated the two germline ends. Germline V lookup: CDR1 SGHAT, CDR2 FQNNGV. The DNA of the CDR3 is TGTGCCAGCAGCCAGATAGGGCCAGGGACGAAAGATACGCAGTATTTT. Translated, it gives CASSQIGPGTKDTQYF.

The rearrangement joins TRBV6-2 or TRBV6-3 to TRBJ1-6, with D possibly being TRBD1 (5 bases). Germline assignment: CDR1 MNHEY and CDR2 SVGEGT. This CDR3 contains 15 residues. Between the trimmed V and J ends, which lost 5 bases and 7 bases, there was a span of 15 bases. The CDR3 bases are TGTGCCAGCAGTCCCTGGGAAGGGGAGAATTCACCCCTCCACTTT. Translating gives CASSPWEGENSPLHF.

Ten or more counts support this clonotype. The chain uses TRBV4-2 and TRBJ2-3; the match to TRBD2 covers 8 bases. The germline gives CDR1 LGHNA, CDR2 YNFKEQ. The CDR3 is 15 residues long. The trim removed 1 base at V and 5 bases at J, leaving 5 bases unmatched. DNA for the CDR3: TGTGCCAGCAGCCAAGGGACAGCGGGGGTAGATACGCAGTATTTT. This translates into CASSQGTAGVDTQYF.

There are many counts of this clonotype. V usage is TRBV25-1 and J usage is TRBJ1-1, with D uncertain. CDR1 and CDR2 (germline): MGHDK, SYGVNS. V lost 5 bases and J lost 1, with 14 bases in between. The CDR3 is made up of 15 amino acids. Written as DNA, the CDR3 is TGTGCCAGCAGTCAGTACGGGCGAGGGAACACTGAAGCTTTCTTT. Translated, it gives CASSQYGRGNTEAFF.

This clonotype was seen many times. The chain carries TRBV6-2 or TRBV6-3 and TRBJ2-6; a possible D gene is TRBD2 (5 bases). Germline CDR1 is MNHEY and CDR2 is SVGEGT. The CDR3 runs to 16 residues. V was trimmed by 5 bases and J by 0 bases, leaving 11 bases between them. This CDR3 is CASSGRTRSGANVLTF. The CDR3 region has the DNA TGTGCCAGCAGTGGACGGACTCGCTCTGGGGCCAACGTCCTGACTTTC.

This clonotype was seen only once. The J gene is TRBJ1-6, the V gene TRBV10-3, with a possible D match to TRBD1 (5 bases). V lost 5 bases to trimming and J lost 10 bases, with 15 bases between them. CDR1 and CDR2 (germline): ENHRY, SYGVKD. This CDR3 is 14 amino acids long. The CDR3 protein is CAISRTGPESPLHF. CDR3 DNA: TGTGCCATCAGTAGGACGGGGCCGGAATCACCCCTCCACTTT.

This clonotype was counted ten times or more. V usage is TRBV27 and J usage is TRBJ2-5; D remains unclear. Germline V gene data show CDR1 as MNHEY and CDR2 as SMNVEV (reference sequence). V dropped 5 bases and J dropped 3 bases, with 7 bases sitting between them. The CDR3 runs 12 residues. CDR3 coding DNA: TGTGCCAGCAGTCCATATAAAGAGACCCAGTACTTC. Its translation: CASSPYKETQYF.

The gene calls are TRBV10-3 and TRBJ1-1; D is perhaps TRBD1 (5 bases). Germline V gives CDR1 ENHRY, CDR2 SYGVKD. Trimming removed 4 bases from V and 0 bases from J, with 9 bases in between. The CDR3 contains 14 residues. CDR3 DNA: TGTGCCATCAGTGCGGGACGGATGAACACTGAAGCTTTCTTT. It encodes CAISAGRMNTEAFF.

This clonotype was seen only once. The gene calls are TRBV7-9 and TRBJ1-6; D is possibly TRBD1 (6 bases). There are 23 residues in the CDR3. CDR1 SEHNR and CDR2 FQNEAQ come from the germline V gene (reference sequence). Trimming left V 5 bases short and J 4 bases short, with 36 bases between. The CDR3 DNA follows: TGTGCCAGCAGCCAACAGGGAGTATCCGGGACACCGAGAGACGAGTGTTATAATTCACCCCTCCACTTT. The encoded protein is CASSQQGVSGTPRDECYNSPLHF.

Many counts were recorded for this clonotype. J is TRBJ1-4 and V is TRBV30; D not resolved. Deletions cut 0 bases from V and 1 base from J, with 9 bases between. Germline V CDR1 and CDR2: GTSNPN, SVGIG (reference sequence). The CDR3 loop spans 15 amino acids. The CDR3: CAWSVQGGTNEKLFF. CDR3 DNA: TGTGCCTGGAGTGTACAAGGAGGAACTAATGAAAAACTGTTTTTT.

This clonotype was counted at least ten times. The chain joins TRBV20-1 to TRBJ2-3, with a possible D match to TRBD2 (6 bases). Germline CDR1 and CDR2: DFQATT and SNEGSKA (reference sequence). V was clipped by 1 base and J by 6 bases, with 20 bases between them. This CDR3 is 16 amino acids long. CDR3 DNA: TGCAGTGCTAGAGCCCATCGTAGACTAGATGCCGATACGCAGTATTTT. The encoded protein is CSARAHRRLDADTQYF.

This clonotype came up a few times. The chain links TRBV28 to TRBJ1-4, with 7 bases that match TRBD1. The J segment lost 0 bases and the V segment lost 1 base, leaving 11 bases of the junction unmatched. This CDR3 has 19 amino acids. Germline loops: CDR1 MDHEN, CDR2 SYDVKM. The CDR3 DNA follows: TGTGCCAGCAGTTTATTCTCCAGGGGGAGTTGGGCAACTAATGAAAAACTGTTTTTT. It yields the protein CASSLFSRGSWATNEKLFF.